The T cell receptor (beta chain) under discussion was sequenced for a study of blood T cell repertoires in COVID-19. Overall study context: COVID-19 samples, acute and convalescent, were from the United States, Italy and Spain.

This CDR3 is built from 19 residues. Trimming pared 4 bases from V and 0 bases from J, leaving 19 bases between. CDR1 and CDR2 from the germline V gene are LNHDA and SQIVND (reference sequence). Assay: immunoSEQ multiplex PCR; the TCRdb copy retains only in-frame clones and omits some. The data contain around 99,000 clones, roughly 78% of them seen just once; the ten biggest clones take up roughly 20%. This clone was observed a few times. The receptor's source is a woman of 80 years or more with active or convalescent COVID-19. What was sequenced was peripheral blood. The chain has TRBV19 and TRBJ2-6; D is perhaps TRBD2 (6 bases). Here the CDR3 DNA reads TGTGCCAGTAGTACCCCACCGGCGGGGACGAGCTCTGGGGCCAACGTCCTGACTTTC. It translates to CASSTPPAGTSSGANVLTF. Combining the CDR3 with reference TRBV19 and TRBJ2-6 gives the whole variable domain DGGITQSPKYLFRKEGQNVTLSCEQNLNHDAMYWYRQDPGQGLRLIYYSQIVNDFQKGDIAEGYSVSREKKESFPLTVTSAQKNPTAFYLCASSTPPAGTSSGANVLTFGAGSRLTVL.